The clone carrying this T cell receptor (beta chain) was observed many times. Its antigen is still unknown. Sequenced by immunoSEQ multiplex PCR; TCRdb stores in-frame clones only, minus some. Singletons are absent from the sample, which has approximately 30,000 clones. The data are from a study of T cell clonality in common variable immunodeficiency. General observations from the study: Links between repertoire features and CVID complications were heterogeneity-limited. In common variable immunodeficiency, TCR beta chains reportedly carried fewer deletions and N-nucleotide insertions.

The sequence was obtained from a person aged 18 to 70 in good health. What was sequenced was peripheral blood mononuclear cells.

The chain's CDR3 is CASSLRLWLAGGTTYEQYF. Partial CDR3 DNA: TGTGCCAGCAGCCTACGTTTATGGCTAGCGGGAGGAACAACCTACGAG. The chain is built from TRBV3-1 (or the pseudogene TRBV3-2) and TRBJ2-7, with 11 bases fitting TRBD2. The read ends 3 residues shy of where the CDR3 ends; the end is completed using the germline J gene. The CDR3 has 19 residues. Germline V gene sequence: CDR1 LGHDT, CDR2 YNNKEL (reference sequence). V lost 4 bases and J lost 2; bases outside the gene matches: 16.